The clone carrying this T cell receptor (beta chain) was recorded once. These data come from a study of blood T cell repertoires in COVID-19. The CDR3 consists of 12 residues. Deletions cut 5 bases from V and 4 bases from J, with 8 bases between. Measured with immunoSEQ multiplex PCR; TCRdb has only the in-frame clones, and not every one. Found here are some 31,000 clones, 85% of them singletons; the top ten hold roughly 15%. The receptor comes from a human donor with acute or convalescent COVID-19. The donor label of this sample is uncertain. This rearrangement joins TRBV12-3 or TRBV12-4 to TRBJ1-2; D might be TRBD1 (5 bases). The source material was peripheral blood. CDR3: CASSQGPYGYTF. The CDR3 coding sequence is TGTGCCAGCAGTCAGGGTCCCTATGGCTACACCTTC.